The sequence of this T cell receptor delta chain was determined in a study of gamma-delta T cells after stem cell transplantation. TCRdb ran CATT on the RT-PCR reads. This sample has 500 to 600 delta-chain clones, with less than 15% found just once. The CDR3 consists of 19 residues. Trimming cost V 5 bases and J 3 bases; bases outside gene matches: 22. CDR1 GEAIGNYY and CDR2 EKD come from the germline V gene. This clone was seen a few times. TCRdb pairs this DNA with a much larger clone's protein that differs at residue 4, likely a read error; the protein shown was translated from the DNA. The receptor's source is a human donor. It is not recorded whose cells these are; they may come from a transplant donor. This chain uses TRDV2 with TRDJ1, with 8 bases that match TRDD3. Sequenced: gamma-delta T cells. The CDR3 nucleotides read TGTGCCTGTGGCACTCTTACTGGGGATACCACCCTCGATGCCGATAAACTCATCTTT. As protein: CACGTLTGDTTLDADKLIF.